This note documents a single TCR beta chain sequence. Antigen: not known. TCRdb reprocessed the 5' RACE reads, with one entry per CDR3 protein and no DNA. Its listing shows 440,000 or so distinct CDR3 sequences. The data stem from a study of T cells expressing NK-cell markers. About the research overall: Source material for TCR beta repertoires consisted of sorted CD3+CD56+NKG2C+, CD3+CD56+NKG2C- and CD3+CD56-NKG2C+ T cells. HCMV seropositivity characterized most of the eight sequenced donors, and seronegativity one.

General study findings and limits: Several of the donors carried dominant NKG2C+ clonotypes that took up 1.0-7.0% of their CD8+ T cells. Expanded NKG2C+ T cell clones were not confirmed as HCMV-specific.

The CDR3 runs 13 residues. What was sequenced was blood T cells: a sorted CD56 or NKG2C T cell subset, CD4+ or CD8+ T cells, or bulk PBMC T cells (not recorded which). The chain couples TRBV12-3 or TRBV12-4 to TRBJ1-1; TCRdb lists TRBD1, though no DNA is available to test this call. The sequence derives from a woman aged 18-69 years in good health. The CDR3 spells CASSLDRGVGAFF.